This T cell receptor (beta chain) was recovered during a study of naive and memory T cell subsets. Amplification of ligated cDNA took four PCR rounds with SP2 and nested alpha and beta constant primers. For blood and skin samples, reverse transcription used TCR alpha and beta constant primers. TCRdb re-called the 5' RACE reads with MiXCR, one entry per CDR3 protein. The profile shows 48,000 or so distinct CDR3 sequences, approximately 4.8% of them singletons. Findings of the study overall: TCR transcript changes with activation or differentiation may affect this RNA method.

A UMI-containing oligonucleotide was joined by 3' ligation to the TCR cDNA template. Adult healthy volunteers gave 2.5 ml peripheral blood for whole-blood RNA. Reverse transcription used DNase-treated unsorted total RNA, aiming for roughly 1 to 1,100 ng. Germline V gives CDR1 LGHNT, CDR2 FRNRAP. The V gene end was trimmed by 5 bases and the J gene end by 5 bases; junction bases not matched to a gene: 3. The CDR3 has 14 residues. This clonotype was seen repeatedly, ten times or more. Its antigen remains unknown. The chain employs TRBV12-5 and TRBJ2-1; 10 nucleotides line up with TRBD1. This receptor was identified in a female donor in good health. CDR3 region: CASGPGQGNNEQFF. In nucleotides, the CDR3 is TGTGCTAGTGGTCCGGGACAGGGGAACAATGAGCAGTTCTTC.